Presented here are 15 T cell receptor beta chains from one specimen sequenced in a study of neurological immune-mediated disorders. TCRdb recomputed calls from the 5' RACE reads with MiXCR, one row per CDR3 protein. The sample records about 62,000 distinct CDR3 sequences, more than 4% being singletons. The sequenced material came from PBMCs. The source of these receptors is a woman aged 45-65 years with multiple sclerosis.

This clonotype was seen at least ten times. This may be a read error, as it is one base from a much larger clone. The chain couples TRBV5-1 to TRBJ2-6, with 7 bases that match TRBD2. Germline lookup yields CDR1 SGHRS and CDR2 YFSETQ. The CDR3 is 15 amino acids. The CDR3 nucleotides read TGCGCCAGCAGCTCGGGGGGATCTGGGGCCAAAGTCCTGACTTTC. It encodes CASSSGGSGAKVLTF.

There are a few counts of this clonotype. A junction boundary mismatches the germline segment, possibly from a read error. This chain joins TRBV6-5 and TRBJ1-5; D ambiguous. Germline lookup yields CDR1 MNHEY and CDR2 SVGAGI. This CDR3 spans 12 amino acids. This CDR3 is CASSALGQPQNF. CDR3 DNA sequence: TGTGCCAGCAGTGCCCTTGGTCAGCCCCAGAATTTT.

In its sample, this clonotype was seen many times. This rearrangement joins TRBV4-1 to TRBJ1-4, with TRBD1 identical over 7 bases. Losses at the gene ends were 6 bases for V and 0 bases for J; bases not matched to a gene: 4. Germline V gene sequence: CDR1 MGHRA, CDR2 YSYEKL. The length of the CDR3 is 15 residues. The CDR3 here is CASRVTGATNEKLFF. CDR3 in DNA: TGCGCCAGCAGAGTTACAGGGGCAACTAATGAAAAACTGTTTTTT.

This clonotype was counted ten times or more. This chain joins TRBV7-8 and TRBJ2-5, with 15 bases matching TRBD2. V shed 6 bases, J shed 5 bases, and the junction held 7 bases outside the gene matches. CDR3 size: 16 residues. Per germline, CDR1 SGHVS and CDR2 FQNEAQ. In nucleotides, the CDR3 is TGTGCCAGCAGGAAAGGACTAGCGGGGGGGCTGGAGACCCAGTACTTC. The encoded protein is CASRKGLAGGLETQYF.

This clonotype was counted many times. V usage is TRBV4-1 and J usage is TRBJ2-3; unclear D gene. The ends were cut back, 0 bases at V and 2 bases at J, with 9 bases in the middle. Germline V CDR1 and CDR2: MGHRA, YSYEKL. The CDR3 sequence is 15 residues long. The CDR3 here is CASSQDLGFTDTQYF. For the CDR3, the DNA is TGCGCCAGCAGCCAAGATTTGGGTTTCACAGATACGCAGTATTTT.

This clonotype was detected a few times. The J gene is TRBJ1-1, the V gene TRBV6-1; D might be TRBD1 (5 bases). The germline gives CDR1 MNHNS, CDR2 SASEGT. The CDR3 is 14 amino acids. Trimming pared 6 bases from V and 1 base from J, leaving 12 bases between. CDR3 sequence (DNA): TGTGCCAGCAGAGGGGCAGGTAAGAACACTGAAGCTTTCTTT. Protein: CASRGAGKNTEAFF.

In this sample, this clonotype turned up many times. The chain is built from TRBV10-3 and TRBJ1-5; D gene ambiguous. Germline CDR1 and CDR2: ENHRY and SYGVKD. This CDR3 region has 14 residues. The ends were cut back, 0 bases at V and 5 bases at J, with 8 bases in the middle. This CDR3 reads CAISESRPHQPQHF. In DNA, the CDR3 is TGTGCCATCAGTGAGTCTCGGCCCCATCAGCCCCAGCATTTT.

This clonotype was seen repeatedly, ten times or more. In DNA form, the CDR3 reads TGTGCCAGCAGCTCATGGGGGGAAGAGACCCAGTACTTC. Residues: CASSSWGEETQYF. V and J are TRBV11-2 and TRBJ2-5, with a possible D match to TRBD2 (6 bases). The ends were cut back, 4 bases at V and 3 bases at J, with 9 bases in the middle. This CDR3 comprises 13 residues. From germline, CDR1 is SGHAT and CDR2 FQNNGV.

Ten or more counts support this clonotype. The V and J genes are TRBV12-3 or TRBV12-4 and TRBJ1-5; D is perhaps TRBD1 (5 bases). Trimming cost V 6 bases and J 4 bases, with 22 bases left between them. This CDR3 comprises 17 residues. The CDR3 reads CASSLLGDQVPNQPQHF. CDR3 bases: TGTGCCAGCAGCCTTTTAGGGGATCAGGTACCTAATCAGCCCCAGCATTTT.

This clonotype was seen only a few times. This chain connects TRBV7-9 to TRBJ2-1; 12 nucleotides align to TRBD1. The length of the CDR3 is 15 residues. Germline V gives CDR1 SEHNR, CDR2 FQNEAQ (reference sequence). The ends lost 4 bases at V and 7 bases at J; junction bases unmatched: 5. The CDR3 nucleotides read TGTGCCAGCAGCTCACGGGGACAGGGGGCGAATGAGCAGTTCTTC. This encodes CASSSRGQGANEQFF.

In this sample, this clonotype turned up many times. CDR3 in amino acids: CSVSTGTGASGELFF. The CDR3 DNA reads TGCAGCGTTTCGACCGGGACAGGGGCATCCGGGGAGCTGTTTTTT. The chain recombines TRBV29-1 with TRBJ2-2; 10 nucleotides agree with TRBD1. The trim removed 5 bases at V and 6 bases at J, leaving 9 bases unmatched. This CDR3 has 15 amino acids. Germline assignment: CDR1 SQVTM and CDR2 ANQGSEA.

This clonotype was counted at least ten times. This chain uses TRBV10-3 with TRBJ2-5; maybe TRBD2 (5 bases). Germline lookup yields CDR1 ENHRY and CDR2 SYGVKD. V shed 6 bases and J shed 5 bases, with 13 bases lying between them. The CDR3 length is 13 residues. CDR3 bases: TGTGCCATCAGGGCAGGAGGTACGGAGACCCAGTACTTC. Amino acids: CAIRAGGTETQYF.

This clonotype was picked up many times. This sequence joins TRBV29-1 and TRBJ2-3; TRBD1 aligns across 7 bases. CDR3 length equals 13 residues. The V and J ends lost 5 bases and 4 bases, in that order; junction bases with no gene match: 6. Looked up from germline, CDR1 is SQVTM and CDR2 is ANQGSEA. CDR3 in amino acids: CSVTKGASDTQYF. CDR3 DNA: TGCAGCGTTACGAAGGGGGCATCAGATACGCAGTATTTT.

There are many counts of this clonotype. J is TRBJ2-1 and V is TRBV5-1, with 8 bases lining up with TRBD2. The germline V gene encodes CDR1 SGHRS and CDR2 YFSETQ. V dropped 3 bases and J dropped 4; count of bases not matched to a gene: 3. This CDR3 comprises 14 residues. CDR3 coding DNA: TGCGCCAGCAGCTCCGGGACTAGATACAATGAGCAGTTCTTC. This gives the protein CASSSGTRYNEQFF.

This clonotype was found many times. The genes are TRBV6-1 and TRBJ2-3, with D unclear. The germline gives CDR1 MNHNS, CDR2 SASEGT. V lost 3 bases to trimming and J lost 2 bases, with 6 bases between them. This CDR3 comprises 13 residues. The CDR3 DNA is TGTGCCAGCAGTGACTCTTTCACAGATACGCAGTATTTT. Its translation is CASSDSFTDTQYF.